The rows below give T cell receptor beta chains drawn from one sample of a study of post-analysis software for immune sequencing data. One entry per CDR3 protein, called by TCRdb with MiXCR from the PCR reads. Among about 680,000 distinct CDR3 sequences, more than 50% were seen once, and the ten largest hold approximately 10%. Material: blood. Source of these receptors: a girl aged 2-9 years with multiple sclerosis. The CDR3 runs from the conserved cysteine through the conserved F or W. D genes are given only for firm matches. Clone sizes are given selectively: once, few, many, or a class where the clone is expanded.

clone_size j_call v_call d_call cdr3_nt cdr3_aa
. TRBJ2-1 TRBV5-5 . TGTGCCAGCAGCTTTCTTGGGACCCCCTCGGGTGAGCAGTTCTTC CASSFLGTPSGEQFF
once TRBJ2-3 TRBV24-1 TRBD2 TGTGCCACCAGTGAAACTAGCGGAAGCACAGATACGCAGTATTTT CATSETSGSTDTQYF
few TRBJ2-7 TRBV28 TRBD1 TGTGCCATAACAAGCAGGGGGTCGGTGGAGGCCCAGTACTTC CAITSRGSVEAQYF
. TRBJ2-3 TRBV7-6 TRBD1 TGTGCCAGCAGCTCAGCGGTGACAGGGGAGGTCGCAGATACGCAGTATTTT CASSSAVTGEVADTQYF
. TRBJ1-2 TRBV6-1 . TGTGCCAGCAGACCCCCAAGCTCTGGAGACCTTAATGGCTACACCTTC CASRPPSSGDLNGYTF
once TRBJ2-3 TRBV12-3/TRBV12-4 TRBD1 TGTGCCAGCAGTCGACAGGGAACTAGCACAGATACGCAGTATTTT CASSRQGTSTDTQYF
few TRBJ1-2 TRBV24-1 TRBD1 TGTGCCACCAGTGACCCGGGACAGTCCTATGGCTACACCTTC CATSDPGQSYGYTF
. TRBJ1-1 TRBV12-3/TRBV12-4 . TGTGCCAGCACCACACGGACCAAAGCTTTCTTT CASTTRTKAFF
. TRBJ2-5 TRBV29-1 TRBD2 TGCAGCTTTAGCGGGAGGGCTGAGACCCAGTACTTC CSFSGRAETQYF
. TRBJ2-3 TRBV13 TRBD1 TGTGCCAGCAGCTCGGGACAGAGAGCAGATACGCAGTATTTT CASSSGQRADTQYF
. TRBJ2-6 TRBV29-1 . TGCAGCGTAACAGGTGACTCATCTGGGGCCAACGTCCTGACTTTC CSVTGDSSGANVLTF
. TRBJ2-7 TRBV6-6 . TGTGCCAGCGGGGAGGGGGGCCAGCAGTACTTC CASGEGGQQYF
. TRBJ2-1 TRBV2 . TGTGCCAGCATATTAGGGCAGGGTGGGGATAATGAGCAGTTCTTC CASILGQGGDNEQFF
once TRBJ2-1 TRBV4-1 . TGCGCCAGCAGCCAAGATCGGTTCTACAATGAGCAGTTCTTC CASSQDRFYNEQFF
. TRBJ2-5 TRBV7-2 TRBD2 TGTGCCAGCAGCTTAGGGTGGCCTAGCGGGGGAGAGACCCAGTACTTC CASSLGWPSGGETQYF
. TRBJ2-1 TRBV30 TRBD2 TGTGCCTGGAGCCGCGGGAGGGCCCATGAGCAGTTCTTC CAWSRGRAHEQFF
. TRBJ1-2 TRBV7-2 . TGTGCCCGGGGGGAGGGGATAAGTGGCTACACCTTC CARGEGISGYTF
. TRBJ1-2 TRBV9 . TGTGCCAGCAGCGTAGAGATTACGGCAGAGTATGGCTACACCTTC CASSVEITAEYGYTF
. TRBJ2-7 TRBV12-3/TRBV12-4 . TGTGCCAGCTCGCTACGTTCCTACGAGCAGTACTTC CASSLRSYEQYF
. TRBJ2-5 TRBV14 . TGTGCCAGCAGCCAAGAATTCGGAGGGGGGCCCGATGAGACCCAGTACTTC CASSQEFGGGPDETQYF
. TRBJ1-4 TRBV4-3 . TGCGCCAGCAGCCAAGACTCCAGGGGAGGAGAAAAACTGTTTTTT CASSQDSRGGEKLFF
. TRBJ1-4 TRBV6-5 . TGTGCCAGCAGTTACGCGGACAGAAATGAAAAACTGTTTTTT CASSYADRNEKLFF
few TRBJ2-7 TRBV18 . TGTGCCAGCTCACCTCCAGTCCCTTCCTACGAGCAGTACTTC CASSPPVPSYEQYF
few TRBJ1-5 TRBV10-3 . TGTGCCGCCACCGGGGGAAGCAATCAGCCCCAGCATTTT CAATGGSNQPQHF
few TRBJ2-4 TRBV20-1 TRBD2 TGCAGTGCTCGAGGGACTAGGGACATTCAGTACTTC CSARGTRDIQYF
. TRBJ1-2 TRBV11-2 . TGTGCCAGCAGCTCCCGCGGGGTAACCCCCTATGGCTACACCTTC CASSSRGVTPYGYTF
few TRBJ2-5 TRBV24-1 TRBD1 TGTGCCACCAGTGAGCTTACAGGGGGAGGAGAGACCCAGTACTTC CATSELTGGGETQYF
. TRBJ2-1 TRBV11-2 TRBD1 TGTGCCAGCCCGCGGACAGGGGGTAATGAGCAGTTCTTC CASPRTGGNEQFF
. TRBJ1-5 TRBV12-3/TRBV12-4 . TGTGCCAGCAGCCCTCAAGGGCGGTACGGGGAGGGTCAGCCCCAGCATTTT CASSPQGRYGEGQPQHF
once TRBJ2-7 TRBV25-1 . TGTGCCAGCAGTGAAGTAATCACCACTGACGAGCAGTACTTC CASSEVITTDEQYF
few TRBJ2-4 TRBV29-1 TRBD2 TGCAGCGTTGAAAGGTTAGCGGGAGTCGAAAACATTCAGTACTTC CSVERLAGVENIQYF
few TRBJ2-1 TRBV6-2/TRBV6-3 . TGTGCCAGCAGGACAGGAGGATTATACAATGAGCAGTTCTTC CASRTGGLYNEQFF
. TRBJ2-3 TRBV20-1 . TGCAGTGCCCCAAATCCCTCCGGGGTAGCAGATACGCAGTATTTT CSAPNPSGVADTQYF
. TRBJ2-7 TRBV5-1 . TGCGCCAGCAGCTCGGTCCCCGGCTACGAGCAGTACTTC CASSSVPGYEQYF
. TRBJ2-5 TRBV24-1 . TGTGTCACCGGTGATCTTACAGAGGCCCAGTACTTC CVTGDLTEAQYF
. TRBJ2-7 TRBV7-2 . TGTGCCAGCAGCTTTGGGGGGCTGCGCGAGCAGTACTTC CASSFGGLREQYF
. TRBJ2-5 TRBV7-2 . TGTGCCAGCAGCTTAGGGACAGTCCAACAGACCCAGTACTTC CASSLGTVQQTQYF
. TRBJ1-2 TRBV15 . TGTGCCACCAGCAGAGATAAGGGGACAACTGGCTACACCTTC CATSRDKGTTGYTF
. TRBJ2-7 TRBV6-5 . TGTGCCAGCAGTTACTCGGTAGCCAGGCAAGCCTACGAGCAGTACTTC CASSYSVARQAYEQYF
. TRBJ2-5 TRBV5-1 . TGCGCCAGCAGCGCAGGCGGTGGAAGCGAGACCCAGTACTTC CASSAGGGSETQYF
. TRBJ2-1 TRBV7-9 . TGTGCCAGCAGCTTAAGCTACAACAATGAGCAGTTCTTC CASSLSYNNEQFF
few TRBJ2-4 TRBV27 TRBD1 TGTGCCAGCAGTCGGACAGGGACCAAAAACATTCAGTACTTC CASSRTGTKNIQYF
. TRBJ2-5 TRBV29-1 . TGCAGCGTTGAGGTTGTCTTTCGGGAAGGGCGACAAGAGACCCAGTACTTC CSVEVVFREGRQETQYF
. TRBJ2-7 TRBV12-5 . TGTGCTAGTGCCAGAACATCCTACGAGCAGTACTTC CASARTSYEQYF
few TRBJ1-1 TRBV12-3/TRBV12-4 . TGTGCCAGCAGTTGGGGGGGGTTGGACACTGAAGCTTTCTTT CASSWGGLDTEAFF
once TRBJ2-5 TRBV4-1 . TGCGCCAGCAGCCAAGGGAGGGTGCCAGGCCTGGCACAAGAGACCCAGTACTTC CASSQGRVPGLAQETQYF
few TRBJ1-5 TRBV6-6 TRBD1 TGTGCCAGCAGTTACGGGACAGGGGACCAGCCCCAGCATTTT CASSYGTGDQPQHF
. TRBJ1-2 TRBV6-2/TRBV6-3 . TGTGCCAGCAGTTACGGGGACGGCTACTATGGCTACACCTTC CASSYGDGYYGYTF
. TRBJ2-5 TRBV29-1 TRBD2 TGCAGCGTTGTCCAGCGGGGCGATCAAGAGACCCAGTACTTC CSVVQRGDQETQYF
. TRBJ1-1 TRBV29-1 . TGCAGCGGCCACGGGGATGCAAGCATGAACACTGAAGCTTTCTTT CSGHGDASMNTEAFF
few TRBJ2-3 TRBV29-1 . TGCAGCGTCCTCCGGGTCGGCACAGATACGCAGTATTTT CSVLRVGTDTQYF
. TRBJ2-1 TRBV5-1 TRBD1 TGCGCCAGCAGCTTGGTTGGGACAGGGGGTGAAGATGAGCAGTTCTTC CASSLVGTGGEDEQFF
. TRBJ2-5 TRBV3-1 TRBD2 TGTGCCAGCAGCCAACAAGCGGGGGCCCAAGAGACCCAGTACTTC CASSQQAGAQETQYF